The entry below gives a single T cell receptor beta chain sequence along with its context. Other nucleotide sequences from this sample produce the same CDR3. The CDR3 contains 12 residues. Germline CDR1 reads MNHEY; CDR2 reads SVGEGT. V lost 4 bases and J lost 8, with 9 bases in between. Regarding treatment: some 20 received Ad26.COV2.S at low or high dose, single or two shots; about 5 received placebo; per-sample allocation not given. Specimen acquisition occurred on day 63 following the initial vaccine or placebo injection. The data were produced by immunoSEQ multiplex PCR, yet TCRdb's version contains in-frame clones alone and is incomplete. The table shows a few hundred thousand clones, with over 75% occurring only once. The source of the sample is a study of Ad26.COV2.S vaccination and SARS-CoV-2 variants.

The chain recombines TRBV6-2 or TRBV6-3 with TRBJ2-1, with D tentatively TRBD1 (6 bases). The specimen was peripheral blood, collected in a trial of Ad26.COV2.S vaccine versus placebo. The TCR was taken from a person between 18 and 65 years old who received the Ad26.COV2.S COVID-19 vaccine or a placebo. CDR3 DNA sequence: TGTGCCAGCAGTTTAGGGGGAGATGAGCAGTTCTTC. It specifies CASSLGGDEQFF.